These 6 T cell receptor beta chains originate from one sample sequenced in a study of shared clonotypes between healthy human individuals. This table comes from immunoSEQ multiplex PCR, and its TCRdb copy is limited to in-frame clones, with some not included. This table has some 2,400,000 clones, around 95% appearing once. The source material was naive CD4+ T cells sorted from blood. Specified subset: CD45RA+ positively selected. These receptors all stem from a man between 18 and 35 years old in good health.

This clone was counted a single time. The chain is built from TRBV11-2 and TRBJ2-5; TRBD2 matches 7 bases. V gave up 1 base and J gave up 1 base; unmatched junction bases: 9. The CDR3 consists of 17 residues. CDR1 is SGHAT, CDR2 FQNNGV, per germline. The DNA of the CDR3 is TGTGCCAGCAGCTTAGCGGGAGGCCTAAGCCCCCAAGAGACCCAGTACTTC. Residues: CASSLAGGLSPQETQYF.

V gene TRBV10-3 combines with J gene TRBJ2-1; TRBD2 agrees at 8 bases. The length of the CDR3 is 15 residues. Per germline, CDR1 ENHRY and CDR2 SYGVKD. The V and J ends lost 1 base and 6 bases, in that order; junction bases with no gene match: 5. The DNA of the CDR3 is TGTGCCATCAGTGAGTTATTAGCGGGAATCAATGAGCAGTTCTTC. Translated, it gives CAISELLAGINEQFF.

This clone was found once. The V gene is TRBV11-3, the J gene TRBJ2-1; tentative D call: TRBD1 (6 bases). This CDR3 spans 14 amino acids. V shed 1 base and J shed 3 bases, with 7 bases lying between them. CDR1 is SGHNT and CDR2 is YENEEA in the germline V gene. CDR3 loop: CASSLGGGYNEQFF. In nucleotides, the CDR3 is TGTGCCAGCAGCTTAGGAGGGGGCTACAATGAGCAGTTCTTC.

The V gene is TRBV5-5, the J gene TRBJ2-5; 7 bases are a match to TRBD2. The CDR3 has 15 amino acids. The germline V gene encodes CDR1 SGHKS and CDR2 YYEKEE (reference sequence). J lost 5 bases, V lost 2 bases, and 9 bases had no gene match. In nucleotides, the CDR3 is TGTGCCAGCAGCTTCTCCGTCGTCGGGGGGGAGACCCAGTACTTC. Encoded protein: CASSFSVVGGETQYF.

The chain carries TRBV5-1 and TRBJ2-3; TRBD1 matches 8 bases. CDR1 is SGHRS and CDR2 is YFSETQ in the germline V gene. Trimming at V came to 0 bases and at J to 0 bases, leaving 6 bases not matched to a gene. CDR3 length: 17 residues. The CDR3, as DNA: TGCGCCAGCAGCTTGGGTGGGACAGGTCCTAGCACAGATACGCAGTATTTT. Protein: CASSLGGTGPSTDTQYF.

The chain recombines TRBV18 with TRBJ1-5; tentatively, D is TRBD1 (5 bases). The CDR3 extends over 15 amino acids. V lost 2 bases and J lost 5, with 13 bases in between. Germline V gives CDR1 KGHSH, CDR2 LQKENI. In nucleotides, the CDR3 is TGTGCCAGCTCACCAAACCGACAGACATATCAGCCCCAGCATTTT. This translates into CASSPNRQTYQPQHF.